Listed below are T cell receptor beta chains from one sample, sequenced in a study of shared clonotypes between healthy human individuals. The table came from immunoSEQ multiplex PCR; TCRdb's copy has only in-frame clones and leaves some out. The table lists more than 2,000,000 clones, more than 85% of them singletons. Sequenced: naive CD4+ T cells from PBMCs. Receptor source: a man aged 18-30 years in good health. Some clones in this sample may be carry-over from other donors' samples. The CDR3 runs from the conserved cysteine through the conserved F or W. The D gene is left open where the match is weak. Some rows mark clone size as missing; the rest say once, few, many or name a class of expanded clone.

cdr3_aa: CASSLALYEQYF
cdr3_nt: TGTGCCAGCAGCTTAGCTTTGTACGAGCAGTACTTC
d_call: .
clone_size: .
v_call: TRBV7-9
j_call: TRBJ2-7

cdr3_aa: CASRRPAGYGMSHYF
cdr3_nt: TGTGCCAGCAGGCGCCCTGCCGGGTACGGGATGTCTCATTACTTC
d_call: .
clone_size: .
v_call: TRBV28
j_call: TRBJ2-5

cdr3_aa: CASSLGPGTGEQFF
cdr3_nt: TGCGCCAGCAGCTTGGGGCCGGGAACGGGTGAGCAGTTCTTC
d_call: .
clone_size: .
v_call: TRBV5-1
j_call: TRBJ2-1

cdr3_aa: CALSPGAGAGELFF
cdr3_nt: TGTGCCCTATCCCCCGGAGCGGGGGCCGGGGAGCTGTTTTTT
d_call: TRBD2
clone_size: .
v_call: TRBV30
j_call: TRBJ2-2

cdr3_aa: CAWSPRDVEQYF
cdr3_nt: TGTGCCTGGAGTCCGCGAGACGTTGAGCAGTACTTC
d_call: .
clone_size: .
v_call: TRBV30
j_call: TRBJ2-5

cdr3_aa: CASRSGTGGTDTQYF
cdr3_nt: TGTGCCAGTAGATCCGGGACAGGGGGAACAGATACGCAGTATTTT
d_call: TRBD1
clone_size: .
v_call: TRBV19
j_call: TRBJ2-3

cdr3_aa: CASSPGGPSYEQYF
cdr3_nt: TGCGCCAGCAGCCCCGGGGGCCCTAGCTACGAGCAGTACTTC
d_call: .
clone_size: once
v_call: TRBV5-1
j_call: TRBJ2-7

cdr3_aa: CASRRTPSGELFF
cdr3_nt: TGTGCCAGCCGTCGGACTCCCAGCGGGGAGCTGTTTTTT
d_call: .
clone_size: once
v_call: TRBV11-3
j_call: TRBJ2-2

cdr3_aa: CASSLGGAASSNQPQHF
cdr3_nt: TGTGCCAGCAGTTTAGGGGGGGCCGCGTCTAGCAATCAGCCCCAGCATTTT
d_call: .
clone_size: .
v_call: TRBV28
j_call: TRBJ1-5

cdr3_aa: CASSPGLVNEQFF
cdr3_nt: TGTGCCAGCAGCCCGGGACTAGTTAATGAGCAGTTCTTC
d_call: TRBD2
clone_size: .
v_call: TRBV7-2
j_call: TRBJ2-1

cdr3_aa: CASSQQDYGYTF
cdr3_nt: TGCGCCAGCAGCCAGCAGGACTATGGCTACACCTTC
d_call: .
clone_size: .
v_call: TRBV4-1
j_call: TRBJ1-2

cdr3_aa: CASSARTGIYEQYF
cdr3_nt: TGTGCCAGCAGTGCAAGGACAGGGATCTACGAGCAGTACTTC
d_call: TRBD1
clone_size: .
v_call: TRBV2
j_call: TRBJ2-7

cdr3_aa: CASSLRTSGISGETQYF
cdr3_nt: TGTGCCAGCAGCTTGAGGACTAGCGGCATCTCGGGGGAGACCCAGTACTTC
d_call: TRBD2
clone_size: .
v_call: TRBV5-6
j_call: TRBJ2-5

cdr3_aa: CASSQRTGISYEQYF
cdr3_nt: TGCGCCAGCAGCCAAAGGACAGGGATCTCCTACGAGCAGTACTTC
d_call: TRBD1
clone_size: .
v_call: TRBV4-3
j_call: TRBJ2-7

cdr3_aa: CASSLSGSSYNEQFF
cdr3_nt: TGTGCCAGCAGCCTCAGCGGAAGCTCCTACAATGAGCAGTTCTTC
d_call: .
clone_size: .
v_call: TRBV6-6
j_call: TRBJ2-1

cdr3_aa: CASSSLFGVPEQFF
cdr3_nt: TGTGCCAGCAGCTCCCTGTTTGGCGTCCCAGAGCAGTTCTTC
d_call: .
clone_size: .
v_call: TRBV7-9
j_call: TRBJ2-1

cdr3_aa: CASSYQQGNEQYF
cdr3_nt: TGTGCCAGCAGCTATCAACAGGGTAACGAGCAGTACTTC
d_call: .
clone_size: .
v_call: TRBV7-6
j_call: TRBJ2-7

cdr3_aa: CASTPLSVLSTYEQYF
cdr3_nt: TGTGCCAGCACCCCGTTAAGTGTGCTAAGCACCTACGAGCAGTACTTC
d_call: .
clone_size: .
v_call: TRBV28
j_call: TRBJ2-7

cdr3_aa: CASSYSSRGRADEQFF
cdr3_nt: TGTGCCAGCAGTTACTCGAGTCGAGGGAGGGCTGATGAGCAGTTCTTC
d_call: TRBD2
clone_size: .
v_call: TRBV6-5
j_call: TRBJ2-1

cdr3_aa: CASSFLAESNEQFF
cdr3_nt: TGCGCCAGCAGCTTCCTAGCGGAGTCCAATGAGCAGTTCTTC
d_call: TRBD2
clone_size: .
v_call: TRBV5-1
j_call: TRBJ2-1

cdr3_aa: CASGTGGRTDTQYF
cdr3_nt: TGTGCCAGCGGTACGGGGGGGCGCACAGATACGCAGTATTTT
d_call: TRBD2
clone_size: .
v_call: TRBV9
j_call: TRBJ2-3

cdr3_aa: CASSEVALSSYEQYF
cdr3_nt: TGTGCCAGCAGTGAAGTCGCTTTGTCCTCCTACGAGCAGTACTTC
d_call: .
clone_size: .
v_call: TRBV2
j_call: TRBJ2-7

cdr3_aa: CASSLVDSGNTIYF
cdr3_nt: TGCGCCAGCAGCTTGGTTGACAGTGGAAACACCATATATTTT
d_call: .
clone_size: .
v_call: TRBV5-1
j_call: TRBJ1-3

cdr3_aa: CASARGQGRDTQYF
cdr3_nt: TGTGCCAGCGCCCGGGGACAGGGCAGAGATACGCAGTATTTT
d_call: TRBD1
clone_size: .
v_call: TRBV6-1
j_call: TRBJ2-3

cdr3_aa: CASGQGVNTEAFF
cdr3_nt: TGCGCCAGCGGGCAGGGGGTGAACACTGAAGCTTTCTTT
d_call: TRBD1
clone_size: .
v_call: TRBV5-1
j_call: TRBJ1-1

cdr3_aa: CASSQEGRNTEAFF
cdr3_nt: TGTGCCAGCAGCCAAGAGGGGAGGAACACTGAAGCTTTCTTT
d_call: .
clone_size: .
v_call: TRBV14
j_call: TRBJ1-1

cdr3_aa: CASSQGPAGGANNEQFF
cdr3_nt: TGCGCCAGCAGCCAGGGGCCGGCAGGGGGGGCCAACAATGAGCAGTTCTTC
d_call: .
clone_size: .
v_call: TRBV4-1
j_call: TRBJ2-1

cdr3_aa: CASRPRDRGTEAFF
cdr3_nt: TGTGCCAGCAGACCTAGGGACAGGGGAACTGAAGCTTTCTTT
d_call: TRBD1
clone_size: .
v_call: TRBV9
j_call: TRBJ1-1

cdr3_aa: CSAWTVYGYTF
cdr3_nt: TGCAGTGCTTGGACAGTCTATGGCTACACCTTC
d_call: .
clone_size: once
v_call: TRBV20-1
j_call: TRBJ1-2

cdr3_aa: CASSRAENYGYTF
cdr3_nt: TGTGCCAGCAGTCGAGCAGAGAACTATGGCTACACCTTC
d_call: .
clone_size: .
v_call: TRBV5-5
j_call: TRBJ1-2

cdr3_aa: CASSPQPGTDTQYF
cdr3_nt: TGCGCCAGCAGCCCCCAGCCCGGCACAGATACGCAGTATTTT
d_call: .
clone_size: .
v_call: TRBV5-1
j_call: TRBJ2-3

cdr3_aa: CASSLGQGETQYF
cdr3_nt: TGCGCCAGCAGCTTGGGGCAAGGAGAGACCCAGTACTTC
d_call: .
clone_size: .
v_call: TRBV5-1
j_call: TRBJ2-5

cdr3_aa: CASSPRRLEFHEQFF
cdr3_nt: TGTGCCAGCAGTCCGAGGAGACTAGAGTTCCATGAGCAGTTCTTC
d_call: .
clone_size: .
v_call: TRBV28
j_call: TRBJ2-1

cdr3_aa: CASSAVWGGDPYSNQPQHF
cdr3_nt: TGTGCCAGCAGTGCGGTTTGGGGGGGGGACCCTTATAGCAATCAGCCCCAGCATTTT
d_call: .
clone_size: .
v_call: TRBV2
j_call: TRBJ1-5

cdr3_aa: CASSGLAGEGFSTDTQYF
cdr3_nt: TGTGCCAGCAGCGGACTAGCGGGAGAGGGGTTTAGCACAGATACGCAGTATTTT
d_call: TRBD2
clone_size: .
v_call: TRBV7-9
j_call: TRBJ2-3

cdr3_aa: CASSQSSFRTERAGYEQYF
cdr3_nt: TGCGCCAGCAGTCAATCTTCCTTTAGGACAGAGAGAGCTGGGTACGAGCAGTACTTC
d_call: .
clone_size: .
v_call: TRBV23-1
j_call: TRBJ2-7

cdr3_aa: CASRPGQAYGYTF
cdr3_nt: TGTGCCAGCAGGCCGGGACAGGCCTATGGCTACACCTTC
d_call: TRBD1
clone_size: .
v_call: TRBV2
j_call: TRBJ1-2

cdr3_aa: CASSLDHRVDYGYTF
cdr3_nt: TGTGCCAGTAGTCTCGATCACAGGGTGGACTATGGCTACACCTTC
d_call: .
clone_size: .
v_call: TRBV19
j_call: TRBJ1-2

cdr3_aa: CASSLNDRNQPQHF
cdr3_nt: TGCGCCAGCAGCTTAAACGACAGAAATCAGCCCCAGCATTTT
d_call: .
clone_size: .
v_call: TRBV5-1
j_call: TRBJ1-5

cdr3_aa: CASSSGQAYGYTF
cdr3_nt: TGTGCCAGCAGTTCCGGACAGGCATATGGCTACACCTTC
d_call: TRBD1
clone_size: .
v_call: TRBV6-5
j_call: TRBJ1-2